The entry below gives a single T cell receptor (beta chain) sequence along with its context. The specificity of this receptor is unknown. No per-base quality is available; no much larger clone lies one base away. The time point label on this specimen signifies: cells obtained before transplantation from donor or recipient. CD3+CD4+ and CD3+CD8+ populations were FACS-sorted from unstimulated pre-transplant donor and recipient cells taken from spleen or lymph nodes. Relative to germline, V is 5 bases shorter and J is 6 bases shorter, with 9 bases between their ends. CDR1 and CDR2, per the germline V gene (reference sequence), are LNHDA and SQIVND. The CDR3 holds 12 amino acids from the cysteine to the phenylalanine. The only DNA kept is the CDR3, 36 bases in frame from the first base. The record originates from a study of graft-versus-host responses after intestinal transplantation (dated by TCRdb to about 2021). Study-level background: Multivisceral, liver-intestinal, or isolated intestinal transplants were received by the recipients. A cohort of 24 intestinal transplant recipients, including one retransplant, was enrolled, and a few patients lacking pretransplant specimens were excluded. Instead of going to the commercial service, samples from a few later patients were sequenced in-house on an Illumina MiSeq and processed with MiXCR. After intestinal transplantation, graft-versus-host and host-versus-graft alloreactive T cell clones were followed in the graft, circulation and bone marrow using bulk TCR-beta CDR3 sequencing. Alloreactive clones were identified by sequencing pre-transplant mixed lymphocyte reaction products and comparing these products with unstimulated pre-transplant donor and recipient T cells. Every recipient was given anti-thymocyte globulin induction, followed by around three years of maintenance tacrolimus and steroids. A peak of at least 4% donor T cells among recipient peripheral blood mononuclear cells was the definition used for donor T cell macrochimerism. What the research found in general, with its limitations: Early after transplant, peak levels of circulating GvH clones were associated with declines in HvG clones. The relatively low number and heterogeneity of intestinal transplant patients limited the conclusions. High GvH to HvG T cell clonal ratios were observed in the allografts of patients with donor T cell macrochimerism. GvH clones were found in recipient bone marrow, and some of the GvH clones appeared earlier in ileal mucosa or blood, which is consistent with an intestinal mucosal origin.

Library method: the immunoSEQ multiplex PCR assay. For most patients, genomic DNA was isolated using the Qiagen DNeasy Blood and Tissue Kit and was shipped frozen to Adaptive Biotechnologies for TCR sequencing. For most patients, genomic DNA was subjected to high-throughput TCR-beta CDR3 sequencing by Adaptive Biotechnologies. In the paper's pipeline: TCR sequencing data for some 17 patients were retrieved from Adaptive's ImmunoSEQ software; a few other patients were processed with MiXCR and VDJtools. To correct CD4 versus CD8 sorting errors, any sequence found in both subsets at a frequency ratio below 5:1 was removed. CDR3 nucleotide sequences shared between donor and recipient were removed because the origin of such sequences could not be assigned. At least 2-fold expansion over unstimulated cells and a minimum CFSE-low frequency of 0.002% (template counts) or 0.001% (read counts) were required for clones to be classified as alloreactive. A clone was considered mappable if detected in the sequenced pre-transplant spleen, lymph node, or MLR CFSE-low populations of the donor or recipient. The cumulative frequency of alloreactive clones was calculated as a percentage of all sequences, weighted by copy number. TCRdb limited this immuneACCESS table to in-frame rearrangements with V and J called. A share of clones is missing; checked studies link under half to unresolved V genes, and the rest is unexplained. That table furnishes V, J and clone size, whereas the DNA furnished D and trimming. For this sample there are some 79,000 clones; roughly nine tenths appear just once. The ten largest clones add up to roughly 0.32% of the sample.

Material: unstimulated CD4+ T cells sorted from spleen or lymph node cells, obtained before intestinal transplant. The chain uses TRBV19 and TRBJ2-3; the D gene cannot be named for sure. This TCR was sampled from a human donor who received an intestinal transplant. The sequenced DNA is TGTGCCAGTAGTTTCCGCGTTGATACGCAGTATTTT. Translated, this gives CASSFRVDTQYF.